The clone carrying this T cell receptor (beta chain) was detected a few times. The antigen is not known. This specimen belongs to a study of T cell responses to AZD1222 COVID-19 vaccine. Trimming pared 8 bases from V and 3 bases from J, leaving 20 bases between. This CDR3 is built from 15 residues. Clones were read by immunoSEQ multiplex PCR, and TCRdb kept only the in-frame ones, dropping some. The sample holds 75,000 to 90,000 clones; more than 90% are singletons and the top ten take more than 4.5%. Study-wide results and limits: With two AZD1222 doses given, Spike-specific TCR breadth and depth both rose. Females outnumbered males among donors, who were mostly white British; clonal diversity was possibly underestimated.

This specimen consisted of peripheral blood, obtained 28 days after the second AZD1222 dose. The source is an adult who received the AZD1222 COVID-19 vaccine. V and J are TRBV6-7 and TRBJ2-7; D might be TRBD1 (6 bases). TRBV6-7 is flagged as an ORF with uncertain function. CDR3 residues: CASDPTGSDGYEQYF. CDR3 nucleotide sequence: TGTGCCAGCGACCCCACAGGGTCGGATGGCTACGAGCAGTACTTC.